Shown below are 8 T cell receptor beta chains from a single sample sequenced in a study of blood T cell repertoires in COVID-19. The repertoire was sequenced with immunoSEQ multiplex PCR; TCRdb's copy has only in-frame clones and lacks some. The sample carries around 300,000 clones, around four fifths recorded once. The sample consisted of peripheral blood. These receptors all come from a woman aged 45 to 65 with active or convalescent COVID-19.

V gene TRBV5-5 combines with J gene TRBJ1-6, with unresolved D. The germline V gene encodes CDR1 SGHKS and CDR2 YYEKEE (reference sequence). This CDR3 is 14 amino acids long. Trimming took 5 bases from V and 4 from J, leaving 10 bases between them. In DNA, the CDR3 is TGTGCCAGCAGTTCCGACACTTATAATTCACCCCTCCACTTT. This codes for CASSSDTYNSPLHF.

The V gene is TRBV14, the J gene TRBJ2-3; 9 positions agree with TRBD2. The germline gives CDR1 SGHDN, CDR2 FVKESK. Germline trimming cut 6 bases from V and 4 bases from J; bases unmatched to any gene: 5. The CDR3 totals 14 residues. CDR3 protein: CASSTLAGSDTQYF. The CDR3 region has the DNA TGTGCCAGCAGTACACTAGCGGGCTCAGATACGCAGTATTTT.

This chain connects TRBV7-9 to TRBJ1-3, with 8 bases aligning to TRBD1. Germline-derived CDR1 and CDR2 are SEHNR and FQNEAQ (reference sequence). The CDR3 spans 16 residues. J lost 0 bases, V lost 5 bases, and 6 bases had no gene match. Here the CDR3 reads CASSSRQGISGNTIYF. The CDR3 bases are TGTGCCAGCAGCAGCCGACAGGGGATCTCTGGAAACACCATATATTTT.

The chain has TRBV3-1 (or the pseudogene TRBV3-2) and TRBJ2-3, with D perhaps TRBD1 (5 bases). CDR3 length: 17 residues. In germline, CDR1 is LGHDT, CDR2 YNNKEL (reference sequence). Trimming removed 0 bases at V and 2 bases at J, with 15 bases between. CDR3 DNA: TGTGCCAGCAGCCAAGAAAGGCCAGGGTTTGACACAGATACGCAGTATTTT. Translation gives CASSQERPGFDTDTQYF.

This clone was observed many times. The chain joins TRBV6-5 to TRBJ2-1; 7 bases fit TRBD1. The CDR3 extends over 15 amino acids. Trimming took 6 bases from V and 1 from J; bases not matched to a gene: 6. CDR1 is MNHEY and CDR2 is SVGAGI in the germline V gene. CDR3 DNA sequence: TGTGCCAGCAGGGCTCGGACAGGTTCCTACAATGAGCAGTTCTTC. It yields the protein CASRARTGSYNEQFF.

The chain joins TRBV6-5 to TRBJ1-4; 8 bases match TRBD1. This CDR3 comprises 15 residues. Losses at the gene ends were 5 bases for V and 7 bases for J; bases not matched to a gene: 9. Germline CDR1 reads MNHEY; CDR2 reads SVGAGI. The CDR3 is CASSRPGGSGEKLFF. For the CDR3, the DNA is TGTGCCAGCAGTCGCCCAGGGGGCTCAGGTGAAAAACTGTTTTTT.

The chain carries TRBV6-2 or TRBV6-3 and TRBJ2-1, with 8 bases matching TRBD2. Germline values: CDR1 MNHEY, CDR2 SVGEGT. The CDR3 has 18 residues. V was pared by 0 bases and J by 6 bases, with 13 bases of the junction left unmatched. CDR3 nucleotide sequence: TGTGCCAGCAGTTACTCGATTGGGTCCGGGACTAGAGGCAATGAGCAGTTCTTC. This translates into CASSYSIGSGTRGNEQFF.

This clone occurred once. The chain is built from TRBV5-6 and TRBJ1-5; D perhaps matches TRBD1 (6 bases). CDR3 length equals 14 residues. The germline CDR1 and CDR2 sequences are SGHDT and YYEEEE. V gave up 4 bases and J gave up 4 bases, with 12 bases separating them. The CDR3 DNA sequence: TGTGCCAGCAGCCGAACCACAGGGAATCAGCCCCAGCATTTT. It codes for CASSRTTGNQPQHF.